This T cell receptor (beta chain) came from a study of PD-L1 blockade in urothelial cancer. The data were produced by immunoSEQ multiplex PCR, yet TCRdb's version contains in-frame clones alone and is incomplete. The sample shows tens of thousands of clones, 82% of them seen only once. Germline CDR1 reads PRHDT; CDR2 reads FYEKMQ (reference sequence). The V and J ends lost 5 bases and 4 bases respectively, with 14 bases between them. The CDR3 runs 15 residues. The sequence was obtained from a man aged 65-85 years with urothelial cancer. The chain couples TRBV13 to TRBJ2-2; D is perhaps TRBD2 (6 bases). Sequencing was performed on PBMCs, taken around atezolizumab (anti-PD-L1) treatment. The CDR3 spells CASSTRDSGTGELFF. The CDR3 DNA reads as TGTGCCAGCAGCACCCGGGACTCCGGCACCGGGGAGCTGTTTTTT. Using reference TRBV13 and TRBJ2-2 for the parts outside the CDR3, the full variable domain is AAGVIQSPRHLIKEKRETATLKCYPIPRHDTVYWYQQGPGQDPQFLISFYEKMQSDKGSIPDRFSAQQFSDYHSELNMSSLELGDSALYFCASSTRDSGTGELFFGEGSRLTVL.